This T cell receptor beta chain comes out of a study of cytomegalovirus exposure and HLA in healthy donors. Use of 60 Vbeta and 13 Jbeta primers characterized the PCR. Original handling: As a later analysis found, there were 70 million to 80 million unique TCR beta chains, of which roughly 11 million were shared. The assay was immunoSEQ multiplex PCR, and TCRdb's table has in-frame clones only and misses some. From that table come the V and J calls and clone size; the DNA was used to work out D and trimming. This table has roughly 55,000 clones, roughly 70% appearing once. Sequences were obtained from PBMCs. This TCR came from a middle-aged man in good health and CMV-seropositive.

The CDR3 loop reads CASSPRLAGGSTDTQYF. Here the CDR3 DNA reads TGTGCCAGCAGCCCGCGACTAGCGGGGGGATCCACAGATACGCAGTATTTT. The rearrangement joins TRBV7-3 to TRBJ2-3, with 13 bases that match TRBD2. Germline CDR1 reads SGHTA; CDR2 reads FQGTGA. The CDR3 loop spans 17 amino acids. V gave up 5 bases and J gave up 2 bases; unmatched junction bases: 7.